There are a few counts of the clone carrying this TCR beta chain. This sample is part of a study of T cells after yellow fever vaccination. MiXCR, applied by TCRdb to the 5' RACE reads, yields one record per CDR3 protein. The table has around 73,000 distinct CDR3 sequences, over 7.5% seen once. Per the germline V gene, CDR1 is MNHEY and CDR2 is SMNVEV (reference sequence). J lost 2 bases, V lost 1 base, and 14 bases had no gene match. The CDR3 length is 18 residues. The input for sequencing was CD8+ T cells sorted from PBMCs, taken on the day of the yellow fever booster vaccination. V gene TRBV27 combines with J gene TRBJ2-7, with 7 bases that match TRBD1. This sequence originates from a man in his thirties or forties who received the YFV17D yellow fever vaccine. The CDR3 here is CASSLYPPTQGTPYEQYF. The DNA of the CDR3 is TGTGCCAGCAGTTTATACCCCCCCACACAGGGGACGCCCTACGAGCAGTACTTC.